The clone carrying this T cell receptor beta chain was observed a few times. What it binds is not known. V shed 5 bases and J shed 2 bases, with 23 bases lying between them. CDR1 and CDR2 from the germline V gene are DFQATT and SNEGSKA (reference sequence). The CDR3 totals 17 residues. Template switching by 5'RACE produced TCR cDNA, adding a universal primer site and UMIs. Using its own MiXCR run on the 5' RACE reads, TCRdb lists one record per CDR3 protein. The sample includes about 580,000 distinct CDR3 sequences, approximately 16% seen only once; the top ten take roughly a sixth. The sample belongs to a study of T cells after yellow fever vaccination. The overall study: Fractions of low cell number were prepared using SMART-Seq v4 Ultra Low Input.

Findings of the study overall: Abundant bulk-population clonotypes could contaminate the FACS-sorted repertoires. The study re-detected most primary-vaccination clones after the booster (around 96% CD4, 85% to 90% CD8).

The sample in question was PBMCs, obtained about 5 days after the first yellow fever vaccination. The receptor's source is a young man who received the YFV17D yellow fever vaccine. The genes are TRBV20-1 and TRBJ2-3, with D tentatively TRBD2 (6 bases). CDR3 nucleotide sequence: TGCAGTGCTCCAAGAAGATCCGGGGCGGGACCCACAGATACGCAGTATTTT. Translating it yields CSAPRRSGAGPTDTQYF.